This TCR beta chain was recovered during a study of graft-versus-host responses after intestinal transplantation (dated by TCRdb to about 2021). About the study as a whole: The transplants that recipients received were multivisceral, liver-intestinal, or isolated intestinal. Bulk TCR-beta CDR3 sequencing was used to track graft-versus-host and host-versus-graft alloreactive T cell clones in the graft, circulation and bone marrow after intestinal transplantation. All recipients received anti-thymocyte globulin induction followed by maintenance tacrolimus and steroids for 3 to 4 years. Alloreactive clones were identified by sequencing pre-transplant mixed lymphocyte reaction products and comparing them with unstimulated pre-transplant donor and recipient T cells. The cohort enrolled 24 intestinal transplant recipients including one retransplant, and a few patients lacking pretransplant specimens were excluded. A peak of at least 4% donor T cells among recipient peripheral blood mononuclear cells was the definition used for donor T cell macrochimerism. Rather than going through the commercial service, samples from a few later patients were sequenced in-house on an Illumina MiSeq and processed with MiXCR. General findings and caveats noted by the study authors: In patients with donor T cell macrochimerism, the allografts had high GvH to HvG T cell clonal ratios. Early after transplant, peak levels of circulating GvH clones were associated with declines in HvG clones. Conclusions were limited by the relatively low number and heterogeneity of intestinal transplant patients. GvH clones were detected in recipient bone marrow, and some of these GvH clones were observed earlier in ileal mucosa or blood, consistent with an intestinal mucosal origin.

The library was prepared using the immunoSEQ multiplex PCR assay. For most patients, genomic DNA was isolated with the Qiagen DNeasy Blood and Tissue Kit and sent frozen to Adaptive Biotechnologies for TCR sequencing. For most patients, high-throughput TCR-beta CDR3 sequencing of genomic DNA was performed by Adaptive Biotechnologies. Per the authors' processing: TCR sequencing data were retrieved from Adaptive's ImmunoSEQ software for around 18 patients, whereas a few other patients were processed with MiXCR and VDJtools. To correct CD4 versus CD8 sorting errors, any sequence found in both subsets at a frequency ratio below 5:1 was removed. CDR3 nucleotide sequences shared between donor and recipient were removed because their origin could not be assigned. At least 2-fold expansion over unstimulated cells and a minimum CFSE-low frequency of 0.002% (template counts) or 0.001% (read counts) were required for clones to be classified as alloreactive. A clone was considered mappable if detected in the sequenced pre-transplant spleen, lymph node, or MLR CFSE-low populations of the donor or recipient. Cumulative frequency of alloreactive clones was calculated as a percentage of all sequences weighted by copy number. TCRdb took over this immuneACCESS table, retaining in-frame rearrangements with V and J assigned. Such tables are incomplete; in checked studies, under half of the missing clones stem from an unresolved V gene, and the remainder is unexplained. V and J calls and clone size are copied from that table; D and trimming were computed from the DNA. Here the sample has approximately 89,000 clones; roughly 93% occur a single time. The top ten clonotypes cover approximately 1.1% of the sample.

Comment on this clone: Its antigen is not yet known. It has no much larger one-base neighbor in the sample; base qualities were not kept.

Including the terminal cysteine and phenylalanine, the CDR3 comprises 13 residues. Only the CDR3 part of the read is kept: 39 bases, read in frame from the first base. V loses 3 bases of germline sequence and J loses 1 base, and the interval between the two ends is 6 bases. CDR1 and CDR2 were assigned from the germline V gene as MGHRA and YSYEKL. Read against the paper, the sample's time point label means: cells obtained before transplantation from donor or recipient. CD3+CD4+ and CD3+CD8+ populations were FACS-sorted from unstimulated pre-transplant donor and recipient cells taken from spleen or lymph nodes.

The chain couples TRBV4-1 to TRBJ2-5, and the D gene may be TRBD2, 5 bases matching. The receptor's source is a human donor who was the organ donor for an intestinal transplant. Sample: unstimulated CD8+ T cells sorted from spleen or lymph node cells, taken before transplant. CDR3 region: CASSQRAQETQYF. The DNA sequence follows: TGCGCCAGCAGCCAGAGGGCCCAAGAGACCCAGTACTTC.